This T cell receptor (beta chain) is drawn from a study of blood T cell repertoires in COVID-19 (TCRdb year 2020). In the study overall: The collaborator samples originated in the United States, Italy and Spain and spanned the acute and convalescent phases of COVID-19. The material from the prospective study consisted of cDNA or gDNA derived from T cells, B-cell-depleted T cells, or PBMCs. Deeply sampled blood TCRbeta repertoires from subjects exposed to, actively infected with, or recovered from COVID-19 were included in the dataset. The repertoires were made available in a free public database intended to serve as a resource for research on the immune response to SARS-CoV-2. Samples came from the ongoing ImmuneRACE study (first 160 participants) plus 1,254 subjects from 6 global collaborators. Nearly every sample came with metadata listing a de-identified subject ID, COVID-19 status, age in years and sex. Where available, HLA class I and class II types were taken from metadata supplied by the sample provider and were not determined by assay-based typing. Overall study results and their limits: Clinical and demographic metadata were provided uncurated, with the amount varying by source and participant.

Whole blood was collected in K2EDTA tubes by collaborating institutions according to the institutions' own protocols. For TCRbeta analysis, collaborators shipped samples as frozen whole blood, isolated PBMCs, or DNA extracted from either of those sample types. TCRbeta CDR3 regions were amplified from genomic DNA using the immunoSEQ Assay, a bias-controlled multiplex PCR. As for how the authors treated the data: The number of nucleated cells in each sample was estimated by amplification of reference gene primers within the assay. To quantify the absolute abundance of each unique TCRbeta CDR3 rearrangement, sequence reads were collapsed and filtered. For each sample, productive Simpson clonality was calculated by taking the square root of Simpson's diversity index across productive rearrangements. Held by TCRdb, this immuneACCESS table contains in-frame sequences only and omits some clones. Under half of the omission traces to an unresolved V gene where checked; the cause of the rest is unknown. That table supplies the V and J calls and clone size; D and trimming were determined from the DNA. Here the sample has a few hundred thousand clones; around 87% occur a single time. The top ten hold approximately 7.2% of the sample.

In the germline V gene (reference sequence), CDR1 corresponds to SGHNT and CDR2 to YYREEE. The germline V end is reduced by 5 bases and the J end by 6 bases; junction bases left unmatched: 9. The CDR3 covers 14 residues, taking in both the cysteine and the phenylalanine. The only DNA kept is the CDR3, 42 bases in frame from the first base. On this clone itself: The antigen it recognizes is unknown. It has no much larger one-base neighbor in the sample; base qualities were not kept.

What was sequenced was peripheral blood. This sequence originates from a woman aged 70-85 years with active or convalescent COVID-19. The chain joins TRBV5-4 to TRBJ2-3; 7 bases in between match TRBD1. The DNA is TGTGCCAGCAGTTCACCGACAGGGTGGGATACGCAGTATTTT. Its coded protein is CASSSPTGWDTQYF. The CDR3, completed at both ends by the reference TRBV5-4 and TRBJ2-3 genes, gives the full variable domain ETGVTQSPTHLIKTRGQQVTLRCSSQSGHNTVSWYQQALGQGPQFIFQYYREEENGRGNFPPRFSGLQFPNYSSELNVNALELDDSALYLCASSSPTGWDTQYFGPGTRLTVL.